Shown below are 19 T cell receptor beta chains from a single sample sequenced in a study of blood T cells in healthy people across ages. Primers used in a second PCR of roughly 7 to 12 cycles were a sample-barcoded 5' primer and a J-beta primer mix. TCRdb reprocessed the 5' RACE reads via MiXCR and lists one record per CDR3 protein. The sample yields approximately 800,000 distinct CDR3 sequences, 53% seen once. Material for sequencing was blood. The source of these receptors is a man at least 80 years old in good health.

The rearrangement joins TRBV7-6 to TRBJ2-4; 13 bases align to TRBD2. The J call may be in error: the DNA end matches TRBJ2-7 better. CDR3 length: 16 amino acids. Germline-derived CDR1 and CDR2 are SGHVS and FNYEAQ. The CDR3 nucleotides read TGTGCCAGCAGCTGGACTAGCGGGAGTACCTTCTACGAGCAGTACTTC. It is translated as CASSWTSGSTFYEQYF.

This chain uses TRBV6-2 or TRBV6-3 with TRBJ2-3, with 7 bases identical to TRBD2. The CDR3 consists of 15 residues. V was clipped by 7 bases and J by 1 base; unmatched bases: 8. Germline assignment: CDR1 MNHEY and CDR2 SVGEGT. CDR3 residues: CASKQRGGRTDTQYF. The CDR3 DNA reads as TGTGCCAGCAAACAGCGGGGCGGGCGCACAGATACGCAGTATTTT.

V gene TRBV11-2 combines with J gene TRBJ2-7, with 7 bases lining up with TRBD2. Germline V gene data show CDR1 as SGHAT and CDR2 as FQNNGV. The length of the CDR3 is 14 residues. V shed 2 bases and J 2 bases; nucleotides not matched to a gene: 3. The CDR3 reads CASSLLAVPYEQYF. The CDR3 DNA reads TGTGCCAGCAGCTTACTAGCGGTTCCCTACGAGCAGTACTTC. Based on the CDR3 plus reference TRBV11-2 and TRBJ2-7, the full variable domain is EAGVAQSPRYKIIEKRQSVAFWCNPISGHATLYWYQQILGQGPKLLIQFQNNGVVDDSQLPKDRFSAERLKGVDSTLKIQPAKLEDSAVYLCASSLLAVPYEQYFGPGTRLTVT.

The chain combines TRBV6-1 with TRBJ2-5, with D perhaps matching TRBD1 (6 bases). There are 15 residues in the CDR3. The V gene lost 3 bases and the J gene lost 1 base, with 12 bases spanning the gap. CDR1 and CDR2 from the germline V gene are MNHNS and SASEGT. CDR3 in DNA: TGTGCCAGCAGTGAGAGAGACAGGTTCCAAGAGACCCAGTACTTC. This encodes CASSERDRFQETQYF.

CDR3 sequence reads: CASSPGGGSGYEQYF. In nucleotides, the CDR3 is TGTGCCAGCAGCCCGGGGGGGGGAAGTGGCTACGAGCAGTACTTC. The chain employs TRBV7-9 and TRBJ2-7; 8 bases are shared with TRBD2. Germline V lookup: CDR1 SEHNR, CDR2 FQNEAQ (reference sequence). This CDR3 region has 15 residues. Trimming at V came to 5 bases and at J to 3 bases, leaving 9 bases not matched to a gene.

The V gene is TRBV27, the J gene TRBJ2-5, with 10 bases fitting TRBD2. The trim removed 6 bases at V and 2 bases at J, leaving 3 bases unmatched. Germline CDR1 and CDR2: MNHEY and SMNVEV (reference sequence). The CDR3 extends over 14 amino acids. The chain's CDR3 is CASRLAGIQETQYF. The CDR3, as DNA: TGTGCCAGCAGACTAGCGGGGATACAAGAGACCCAGTACTTC.

The chain carries TRBV6-1 and TRBJ2-1; maybe TRBD2 (6 bases). V lost 11 bases and J 5 bases, leaving 13 bases between the germline ends. Germline loops: CDR1 MNHNS, CDR2 SASEGT. The CDR3 runs to 12 residues. The CDR3 loop is CAGGAGHNEQFF. The CDR3 DNA is TGTGCCGGAGGGGCAGGGCACAATGAGCAGTTCTTC.

The gene calls are TRBV20-1 and TRBJ2-6, with D possibly matching TRBD2 (5 bases). CDR3 size: 14 residues. Germline V gene data show CDR1 as DFQATT and CDR2 as SNEGSKA (reference sequence). The V and J ends lost 6 bases and 0 bases respectively, with 9 bases between them. The CDR3 loop reads CSANSVSGANVLTF. The CDR3 nucleotides are TGCAGTGCCAATAGCGTCTCTGGGGCCAACGTCCTGACTTTC.

V gene TRBV28 combines with J gene TRBJ2-4; D gene uncertain. The J call is doubtful: the DNA matches TRBJ2-7 better. Germline CDR1 and CDR2: MDHEN and SYDVKM. The CDR3 runs 13 residues. The CDR3 nucleotides are TGTGCCAGCAGTCCCCTATACAGATACGAGCAGTACTTC. It translates to CASSPLYRYEQYF.

This chain uses TRBV24-1 with TRBJ2-2; 7 bases fit TRBD2. With 3 bases clipped from V and 4 bases from J, the junction kept 7 bases outside the gene matches. Germline V gene data show CDR1 as KGHDR and CDR2 as SFDVKD. CDR3 length: 16 amino acids. The CDR3 here is CATSDPGTIRTGELFF. CDR3 bases: TGTGCCACCAGTGATCCCGGGACTATCCGCACCGGGGAGCTGTTTTTT.

This clonotype was found a few times. This sequence joins TRBV5-1 and TRBJ2-7; TRBD2 matches at 11 bases. V trimming: 2 bases; J trimming: 7 bases; junction bases outside the gene matches: 5. There are 14 residues in the CDR3. Germline CDR1 reads SGHRS; CDR2 reads YFSETQ. The CDR3 reads CASSLLAGVGEQYF. The CDR3 DNA follows: TGCGCCAGCAGCTTACTAGCGGGAGTCGGAGAGCAGTACTTC.

V is TRBV20-1 and J is TRBJ2-5; D gene uncertain. Per the germline V gene, CDR1 is DFQATT and CDR2 is SNEGSKA (reference sequence). This CDR3 contains 16 residues. V lost 0 bases and J lost 1, with 15 bases in between. The CDR3 reads CSARDRADPTQETQYF. In DNA form, the CDR3 reads TGCAGTGCTAGAGATCGGGCCGACCCAACCCAAGAGACCCAGTACTTC.

The chain employs TRBV3-1 and TRBJ2-7, with a tentative D call TRBD2 (5 bases). Trimming cost V 4 bases and J 1 base, with 17 bases left between them. CDR3 length equals 16 residues. The germline V gene has CDR1 LGHDT and CDR2 YNNKEL (reference sequence). In nucleotides, the CDR3 is TGTGCCAGCAGCCGTTGGAGGCCCGGTCTTTCCTACGAGCAGTACTTC. Amino acids: CASSRWRPGLSYEQYF.

Of note for this clonotype: A read error may account for a junction end that differs from germline. The rearrangement uses TRBV25-1 and TRBJ2-1; D is possibly TRBD1 or TRBD2 (5 bases each). CDR3 length equals 13 residues. Germline lookup yields CDR1 MGHDK and CDR2 SYGVNS. This CDR3 is CASSGRVDNVQFF. CDR3 bases: TGTGCCAGCTCGGGACGGGTTGACAATGTGCAGTTCTTC. The full variable domain, in which reference TRBV25-1 and TRBJ2-1 provide the parts outside the CDR3, is EADIYQTPRYLVIGTGKKITLECSQTMGHDKMYWYQQDPGMELHLIHYSYGVNSTEKGDLSSESTVSRIRTEHFPLTLESARPSHTSQYLCASSGRVDNVQFFGPGTRLTVL.

This chain connects TRBV7-8 to TRBJ2-1, with D possibly TRBD2 on 5 matching bases. V lost 6 bases and J 6 bases, leaving 12 bases between the germline ends. Germline-derived CDR1 and CDR2 are SGHVS and FQNEAQ. The CDR3 is made up of 13 amino acids. CDR3 protein: CASSRRGANEQFF. CDR3 sequence (DNA): TGTGCCAGCAGTCGACGGGGTGCCAATGAGCAGTTCTTC.

The genes are TRBV3-1 and TRBJ1-5; D gene uncertain. There are 14 residues in the CDR3. Trimming removed 4 bases at V and 6 bases at J, with 13 bases between. From germline, CDR1 is LGHDT and CDR2 YNNKEL (reference sequence). CDR3 sequence reads: CASSRAGGGQPQHF. CDR3 in DNA: TGTGCCAGCAGCCGGGCCGGAGGTGGTCAGCCCCAGCATTTT.

This rearrangement joins TRBV4-1 to TRBJ1-4, with 10 bases identical to TRBD1. Trimming at V came to 4 bases and at J to 0 bases, leaving 5 bases not matched to a gene. Germline V CDR1 and CDR2: MGHRA, YSYEKL. This CDR3 contains 17 residues. The CDR3 loop reads CASSPRDRGATNEKLFF. CDR3 in DNA: TGCGCCAGCAGCCCACGGGACAGGGGTGCAACTAATGAAAAACTGTTTTTT.

The V and J genes are TRBV7-3 and TRBJ2-3, with 7 positions matching TRBD2. The CDR3 has 13 residues. The V gene's germline CDR1 is SGHTA and CDR2 FQGTGA. V lost 5 bases, J lost 11 bases, and 10 bases stayed unmatched. CDR3 in amino acids: CASSPRTRMVQYF. The CDR3, as DNA: TGTGCCAGCAGCCCCCGGACTAGGATGGTGCAGTATTTT.

A few counts support this clonotype. The chain joins TRBV7-2 to TRBJ1-2, with D unclear. Deletions cut 5 bases from V and 1 base from J, with 11 bases between. Germline CDR1 SGHTA, CDR2 FQGNSA. This CDR3 has 14 amino acids. CDR3 in amino acids: CASSPRPVNYGYTF. The CDR3 bases are TGTGCCAGCAGCCCCAGGCCAGTTAACTATGGCTACACCTTC.